The rows below give T cell receptor beta chains drawn from one sample of a study of CD8 T cells in Susac syndrome. In TCRdb, the immunoSEQ multiplex PCR reads were re-called with MiXCR into one record per CDR3 protein. The top ten hold about 0.1% of the sample, which has about 190,000 distinct CDR3 sequences, 95% seen once. The sequencing sample was made of CD4+ T cells from PBMCs. The receptors stem from a human donor in good health. CDR3s include the opening cysteine and the closing phenylalanine or tryptophan. D genes are given only for firm matches. For some rows the clone size is stated as once, few or many, or as a class when expanded; others skip it.

J: TRBJ2-4; D: -; V: TRBV15; size: -; CDR3: CATSRSSGRAAKNIQYF; DNA: TGTGCCACCAGCAGGTCATCCGGGAGAGCAGCCAAAAACATTCAGTACTTC
J: TRBJ1-5; D: -; V: TRBV12-3/TRBV12-4; size: -; CDR3: CASTSGTRSSNQPQHF; DNA: TGTGCCAGCACCTCGGGCACGCGCAGCAGCAATCAGCCCCAGCATTTT
J: TRBJ2-7; D: -; V: TRBV3-1; size: -; CDR3: CASSQESGDEQYF; DNA: TGTGCCAGCAGCCAAGAATCGGGGGACGAGCAGTACTTC
J: TRBJ2-7; D: -; V: TRBV4-3; size: -; CDR3: CASSQVANRATSYEQYF; DNA: TGCGCCAGCAGCCAAGTTGCAAACAGGGCCACCTCCTACGAGCAGTACTTC
J: TRBJ1-2; D: -; V: TRBV14; size: -; CDR3: CASSQARWGGYGYTF; DNA: TGTGCCAGCAGCCAAGCTCGGTGGGGAGGCTATGGCTACACCTTC
J: TRBJ2-7; D: -; V: TRBV4-2; size: -; CDR3: CASSPRTAYEQYF; DNA: TGTGCCAGCAGCCCCAGGACAGCCTACGAGCAGTACTTC
J: TRBJ2-5; D: -; V: TRBV27; size: -; CDR3: CASSLSPRRWETQYF; DNA: TGTGCCAGCAGTTTATCCCCGCGACGATGGGAGACCCAGTACTTC
J: TRBJ2-5; D: -; V: TRBV9; size: -; CDR3: CASSVATSGQETQYF; DNA: TGTGCCAGCAGCGTGGCGACATCGGGTCAAGAGACCCAGTACTTC
J: TRBJ2-7; D: -; V: TRBV19; size: -; CDR3: CASSHSDEQYF; DNA: TGTGCCAGTAGTCATTCTGACGAGCAGTACTTC
J: TRBJ2-3; D: TRBD1; V: TRBV5-4; size: -; CDR3: CASSQQGATDTQYF; DNA: TGTGCCAGCAGTCAACAGGGGGCAACAGATACGCAGTATTTT
J: TRBJ2-1; D: TRBD2; V: TRBV5-4; size: -; CDR3: CASSPGAGGRYNEQFF; DNA: TGTGCCAGCAGCCCTGGCGCGGGAGGACGATACAATGAGCAGTTCTTC
J: TRBJ1-5; D: -; V: TRBV12-3/TRBV12-4; size: -; CDR3: CASSGRGWNQPQHF; DNA: TGTGCCAGCAGTGGCAGGGGTTGGAATCAGCCCCAGCATTTT
J: TRBJ2-3; D: TRBD2; V: TRBV20-1; size: -; CDR3: CSAGTRDRPDTQYF; DNA: TGCAGCGCCGGGACTAGGGATCGCCCAGATACGCAGTATTTT
J: TRBJ2-5; D: -; V: TRBV12-3/TRBV12-4; size: -; CDR3: CASSFVARGETQYF; DNA: TGTGCCAGCAGTTTTGTAGCTAGAGGAGAGACCCAGTACTTC
J: TRBJ1-2; D: -; V: TRBV6-5; size: -; CDR3: CASSYAPLDRPNYGYTF; DNA: TGTGCCAGCAGTTATGCCCCCCTCGACAGACCTAACTATGGCTACACCTTC
J: TRBJ1-5; D: TRBD1; V: TRBV12-3/TRBV12-4; size: -; CDR3: CASSSGQGTGNQPQHF; DNA: TGTGCCAGCAGTTCGGGACAGGGAACGGGCAATCAGCCCCAGCATTTT
J: TRBJ1-1; D: -; V: TRBV14; size: -; CDR3: CASSQRLPGMDTEAFF; DNA: TGTGCCAGCAGCCAGCGCTTACCCGGAATGGACACTGAAGCTTTCTTT
J: TRBJ1-2; D: TRBD1; V: TRBV5-6; size: -; CDR3: CASSLGDRFGPIRGNGYTF; DNA: TGTGCCAGCAGCTTGGGGGACAGATTTGGTCCCATTCGAGGGAATGGCTACACCTTC
J: TRBJ1-4; D: -; V: TRBV4-1; size: -; CDR3: CASSQDSVKLFF; DNA: TGCGCCAGCAGCCAAGATAGCGTAAAACTGTTTTTT
J: TRBJ1-2; D: -; V: TRBV24-1; size: -; CDR3: CATSDPGRSYGYTF; DNA: TGTGCCACCAGTGACCCTGGACGGAGCTATGGCTACACCTTC
J: TRBJ2-7; D: TRBD2; V: TRBV7-2; size: -; CDR3: CASSPLGVAGTYEQYF; DNA: TGTGCCAGCAGCCCCCTCGGAGTAGCGGGGACCTACGAGCAGTACTTC
J: TRBJ1-1; D: -; V: TRBV6-2/TRBV6-3; size: -; CDR3: CASYPGVNTEAFF; DNA: TGTGCCAGCTACCCCGGGGTCAACACTGAAGCTTTCTTT
J: TRBJ2-4; D: -; V: TRBV2; size: once; CDR3: CAGGPLPLATVAKNIQYF; DNA: TGTGCCGGAGGGCCCTTACCTTTGGCCACGGTAGCCAAAAACATTCAGTACTTC
J: TRBJ2-7; D: -; V: TRBV7-8; size: -; CDR3: CASSLAGVLTVYEQYF; DNA: TGTGCCAGCAGCTTAGCTGGGGTCCTCACTGTATACGAGCAGTACTTC
J: TRBJ1-2; D: -; V: TRBV28; size: few; CDR3: CASRGEGGYTF; DNA: TGTGCCAGCAGGGGGGAGGGTGGCTACACCTTC
J: TRBJ1-5; D: -; V: TRBV5-6; size: -; CDR3: CASSRRTDQPQHF; DNA: TGTGCCAGCAGCCGAAGGACAGATCAGCCCCAGCATTTT
J: TRBJ2-3; D: TRBD2; V: TRBV27; size: -; CDR3: CASTPALVAGPTDTQYF; DNA: TGTGCCAGCACTCCAGCCCTCGTAGCGGGGCCCACAGATACGCAGTATTTT
J: TRBJ2-5; D: -; V: TRBV10-1; size: -; CDR3: CASSRSAQETQYF; DNA: TGCGCCAGCAGCCGGAGTGCCCAAGAGACCCAGTACTTC
J: TRBJ1-2; D: -; V: TRBV20-1; size: -; CDR3: CSARVPYGYTF; DNA: TGCAGTGCTAGAGTTCCGTATGGCTACACCTTC
J: TRBJ1-2; D: -; V: TRBV18; size: -; CDR3: CASSRSEEYGYTF; DNA: TGTGCCAGCTCAAGGTCAGAGGAATATGGCTACACCTTC
J: TRBJ2-7; D: -; V: TRBV20-1; size: -; CDR3: CSAGSGEQYF; DNA: TGCAGTGCGGGGTCGGGGGAGCAGTACTTC
J: TRBJ2-5; D: TRBD2; V: TRBV5-4; size: -; CDR3: CASSGRGVQETQYF; DNA: TGTGCCAGCAGCGGTCGGGGGGTCCAAGAGACCCAGTACTTC